This is a list of T cell receptor beta chains from one sample in a study of T cells in Graves' hyperthyroidism and ophthalmopathy. TCRdb independently ran MiXCR on the multiplex PCR reads; one entry per CDR3 protein. The repertoire holds 300,000 to 400,000 distinct CDR3 sequences, with around 23% as singletons. Sequenced material: blood. The receptors were gathered from a woman aged 45-60 years with Graves' hyperthyroidism. Both conserved end residues are part of each CDR3. A D gene is named only where the DNA matches it firmly. Size is omitted from some rows. Given values are once, few, many or a class for expanded clones.

>NA|TRBV24-1|NA|TRBJ2-1
CATSDSYNEQFF
TGTGCCACCAGTGATTCCTACAATGAGCAGTTCTTC
>NA|TRBV20-1|NA|TRBJ2-7
CSARGTGAGEQYF
TGCAGTGCTAGAGGAACGGGGGCAGGCGAGCAGTACTTC
>NA|TRBV30|many|TRBJ1-2
CAWAGDYGYTF
TGTGCCTGGGCAGGGGACTATGGCTACACCTTC
>NA|TRBV9|NA|TRBJ2-5
CASSGQKVAQYF
TGTGCCAGCAGCGGCCAGAAGGTGGCCCAGTACTTC
>NA|TRBV7-9|few|TRBJ2-5
CASSYGSEGGRYF
TGTGCCAGCAGCTACGGGAGTGAGGGTGGACGGTACTTC
>NA|TRBV4-2|few|TRBJ2-7
CASSQSGPREQYF
TGTGCCAGCAGCCAATCCGGCCCCCGGGAGCAGTACTTC
>NA|TRBV7-9|many|TRBJ1-2
CASSLVFGGADGYTF
TGTGCCAGCAGCTTAGTCTTTGGGGGGGCGGATGGCTACACCTTC
>NA|TRBV27|many|TRBJ2-7
CASRRMGGLYEQYF
TGTGCCAGCAGGAGGATGGGGGGGCTCTACGAGCAGTACTTC
>TRBD1|TRBV12-3/TRBV12-4|once|TRBJ2-2
CASTPPGTRGPRGTGELFF
TGTGCCAGCACCCCCCCGGGAACGAGGGGGCCGAGGGGCACCGGGGAGCTGTTTTTT
>NA|TRBV29-1|NA|TRBJ2-3
CSVRVGYSDTQYF
TGCAGCGTTCGGGTCGGATACTCAGATACGCAGTATTTT
>TRBD1|TRBV19|NA|TRBJ1-6
CASGVGQANSPLHF
TGTGCCAGCGGGGTGGGACAGGCGAATTCACCCCTCCACTTT
>NA|TRBV10-3|many|TRBJ1-5
CAISDHREESNQPQHF
TGTGCCATCAGTGATCACAGGGAGGAGAGCAATCAGCCCCAGCATTTT
>TRBD2|TRBV6-1|NA|TRBJ2-3
CASSQSGGFTDTQYF
TGTGCCAGCAGCCAGAGCGGGGGGTTCACAGATACGCAGTATTTT
>NA|TRBV19|NA|TRBJ2-7
CASSWDLYSYEQYF
TGTGCCAGTAGTTGGGACTTGTACTCCTACGAGCAGTACTTC
>TRBD1|TRBV2|many|TRBJ2-5
CASSDRDRPQETQYF
TGTGCCAGCAGTGACCGGGACAGACCTCAAGAGACCCAGTACTTC
>NA|TRBV6-1|many|TRBJ1-3
CASSEDLNTIYF
TGTGCCAGCAGTGAAGATCTGAACACCATATATTTT
>TRBD2|TRBV30|many|TRBJ2-2
CAWSGLAGRTGELFF
TGTGCCTGGAGCGGACTAGCGGGTAGGACCGGGGAGCTGTTTTTT
>TRBD1|TRBV6-5|few|TRBJ1-1
CASISKGARTEAFF
TGTGCCAGCATTTCTAAGGGGGCGCGGACTGAAGCTTTCTTT
>NA|TRBV12-3/TRBV12-4|many|TRBJ1-6
CASSLGGQSSPLHF
TGTGCCAGCAGTTTAGGGGGGCAAAGTTCACCCCTCCACTTT
>TRBD2|TRBV27|many|TRBJ2-1
CASSFPGGPNNEQFF
TGTGCCAGCAGTTTTCCGGGAGGTCCGAACAATGAGCAGTTCTTC
>TRBD2|TRBV7-9|few|TRBJ2-1
CASSSGLAIYNEQFF
TGTGCCAGCAGCTCAGGACTAGCGATCTACAATGAGCAGTTCTTC
>NA|TRBV14|few|TRBJ2-1
CASSQPGPWNEQFF
TGTGCCAGCAGCCAACCGGGGCCCTGGAATGAGCAGTTCTTC
>TRBD2|TRBV12-3/TRBV12-4|NA|TRBJ2-1
CASSWTSGRGYNEQFF
TGTGCCAGCAGTTGGACTAGCGGGAGGGGGTACAATGAGCAGTTCTTC
>TRBD1|TRBV20-1|many|TRBJ1-5
CSAHGQGGNQPQHF
TGCAGTGCTCATGGACAGGGGGGCAATCAGCCCCAGCATTTT
>NA|TRBV18|NA|TRBJ2-1
CASSYAGSNEQFF
TGTGCCAGCTCATATGCGGGCAGTAATGAGCAGTTCTTC
>TRBD1|TRBV13|many|TRBJ2-6
CASSLVVTGGSGANVLTF
TGTGCCAGCAGCTTAGTCGTGACAGGGGGATCTGGGGCCAACGTCCTGACTTTC
>NA|TRBV7-8|few|TRBJ1-1
CASSLSTGTTEAFF
TGTGCCAGCAGCTTAAGTACAGGTACCACTGAAGCTTTCTTT
>NA|TRBV6-5|NA|TRBJ1-1
CASSYHWQGLNTEAFF
TGTGCCAGCAGTTACCACTGGCAGGGCCTGAACACTGAAGCTTTCTTT
>TRBD1|TRBV25-1|few|TRBJ1-4
CASSDDRGTEKLFF
TGTGCCAGCAGTGATGACAGGGGGACTGAAAAACTGTTTTTT
>TRBD1|TRBV12-3/TRBV12-4|many|TRBJ2-7
CASSLAGTGGYF
TGTGCCAGCAGTTTGGCCGGGACAGGGGGATACTTC
>NA|TRBV6-1|many|TRBJ1-1
CASSEKNWGTEAFF
TGTGCCAGCAGTGAGAAAAATTGGGGCACTGAAGCTTTCTTT
>NA|TRBV5-5|NA|TRBJ1-3
CASSLEAGNSGNTIYF
TGTGCCAGCAGCTTGGAAGCAGGAAACTCTGGAAACACCATATATTTT
>NA|TRBV12-3/TRBV12-4|NA|TRBJ2-7
CASSLIRRYEQYF
TGTGCCAGCAGTTTAATCAGGAGATACGAGCAGTACTTC
>TRBD1|TRBV12-3/TRBV12-4|many|TRBJ2-1
CASNAGTGRYNEQFF
TGTGCCAGCAATGCCGGGACAGGGAGGTACAATGAGCAGTTCTTC
>NA|TRBV2|NA|TRBJ2-7
CASSASGGGTYEQYF
TGTGCCAGCAGTGCTTCTGGCGGGGGCACCTACGAGCAGTACTTC
>TRBD2|TRBV7-9|few|TRBJ2-1
CASSSTLKTSGRYNEQFF
TGTGCCAGCAGCTCTACCTTAAAGACTAGCGGGAGGTACAATGAGCAGTTCTTC
>TRBD2|TRBV7-9|NA|TRBJ2-3
CASSSAGGGTDTQYF
TGTGCCAGCAGCTCCGCGGGGGGGGGCACAGATACGCAGTATTTT
>TRBD2|TRBV3-1|few|TRBJ2-5
CASSQDPSGGPQETQYF
TGTGCCAGCAGCCAAGATCCTAGCGGGGGGCCACAGGAGACCCAGTACTTC
>NA|TRBV7-9|once|TRBJ2-1
CASTQREDEQFF
TGTGCCAGCACCCAGAGGGAGGATGAGCAGTTCTTC
>TRBD2|TRBV3-1|many|TRBJ2-7
CASSSSGPYEQYF
TGTGCCAGCAGCTCTAGCGGTCCCTACGAGCAGTACTTC
>TRBD1|TRBV11-2|NA|TRBJ2-1
CASSPAGTGDNNEQFF
TGTGCCAGCAGTCCAGCGGGGACAGGGGATAACAATGAGCAGTTCTTC
>NA|TRBV5-1|few|TRBJ2-1
CASSVGGYNEQFF
TGCGCCAGCAGCGTAGGGGGGTACAATGAGCAGTTCTTC